Following are 10 T cell receptor beta chains from one sample sequenced in a study of blood T cell repertoires in COVID-19 (dated by TCRdb to the early 2020s). Libraries were constructed by the immunoSEQ multiplex PCR assay. TCRdb took over this immuneACCESS table, retaining in-frame rearrangements with V and J assigned. Such tables are incomplete; in checked studies, under half of the missing clones stem from an unresolved V gene, and the remainder is unexplained. For this sample there are about 240,000 clones; around 85% appear just once. The ten largest clones represent about 3.3% of the sample. Material: PBMCs or T cells enriched from blood (not recorded which). The receptor source for this set is a woman in her forties with acute COVID-19.

The rearrangement links TRBV6-1 to TRBJ1-5, with D perhaps TRBD1 (6 bases). The V end lost 1 base, the J end lost 2 bases, and 12 bases lay between the germline ends. CDR1 is MNHNS, CDR2 SASEGT, per germline. This CDR3 has 16 residues. The CDR3 nucleotides are TGTGCCAGCAGTGAAGGCGGGGGCGAGGGCAATCAGCCCCAGCATTTT. The encoded protein is CASSEGGGEGNQPQHF.

The J gene is TRBJ2-5, the V gene TRBV2; D is ambiguous. Germline V CDR1 and CDR2: SNHLY, FYNNEI. This CDR3 is 12 amino acids long. Between the trimmed V and J ends, which lost 6 bases and 4 bases, there was a span of 9 bases. This chain's CDR3 is CASSNRRETQYF. CDR3 bases: TGTGCCAGCAGCAATAGAAGAGAGACCCAGTACTTC.

The rearrangement links TRBV29-1 to TRBJ1-5; possibly TRBD1 for D (5 bases). The CDR3 is 14 residues long. Germline V gene lookup returns CDR1 SQVTM and CDR2 ANQGSEA. Trimming stripped 7 bases from V and 3 bases from J, with 16 bases between. This CDR3 reads CSARGGEYNQPQHF. The CDR3, as DNA: TGCAGCGCCCGGGGGGGGGAGTACAATCAGCCCCAGCATTTT.

The rearrangement links TRBV10-3 to TRBJ2-7, with D maybe TRBD2 (7 bases). The CDR3 sequence is 13 residues long. Trimming cost V 10 bases and J 6 bases, with 19 bases left between them. Germline lookup yields CDR1 ENHRY and CDR2 SYGVKD. DNA of the CDR3: TGTGCCACCAGGGGCGGGAGCGGAGGCGAGCAGTACTTC. Translating gives CATRGGSGGEQYF.

J is TRBJ1-2 and V is TRBV7-9; D may be TRBD1 (5 bases). V lost 1 base, J lost 4 bases, and 10 bases lay in between. CDR3 size: 14 residues. Germline loops: CDR1 SEHNR, CDR2 FQNEAQ (reference sequence). In DNA form, the CDR3 reads TGTGCCAGCAGCTTAGTTCAGGGCGGCTATGGCTACACCTTC. Amino acids: CASSLVQGGYGYTF. The full variable domain, rest sourced from reference TRBV7-9 and TRBJ1-2, is DTGVSQNPRHKITKRGQNVTFRCDPISEHNRLYWYRQTLGQGPEFLTYFQNEAQLEKSRLLSDRFSAERPKGSFSTLEIQRTEQGDSAMYLCASSLVQGGYGYTFGSGTRLTVV.

J is TRBJ2-1 and V is TRBV5-8; D ambiguous. This CDR3 contains 16 residues. Trimming took off 0 bases at V and 7 bases at J, with 17 bases between the two ends. In germline, CDR1 is SGHTS, CDR2 YDEGEE. The chain's CDR3 is CASSLGSFGFGNEQFF. CDR3 DNA sequence: TGTGCCAGCAGCTTGGGTAGCTTCGGTTTTGGGAATGAGCAGTTCTTC.

The chain is built from TRBV9 and TRBJ2-1; TRBD1 might be the D (5 bases). The CDR3 covers 16 residues. V dropped 3 bases and J dropped 9 bases, with 22 bases sitting between them. Germline CDR1 reads SGDLS; CDR2 reads YYNGEE. CDR3 amino acids: CASSEGVGQLRGEQFF. The CDR3, as DNA: TGTGCCAGCAGCGAGGGCGTGGGGCAGTTAAGGGGTGAGCAGTTCTTC.

The chain uses TRBV5-1 and TRBJ2-1; D is uncertain. The V and J ends lost 1 base and 13 bases respectively, with 15 bases between them. Germline lookup yields CDR1 SGHRS and CDR2 YFSETQ. The CDR3 is 13 residues long. The CDR3 reads CASSLSSRSLQFF. CDR3 DNA sequence: TGCGCCAGCAGCTTGTCATCACGGAGTCTTCAGTTCTTC.

This clone was recorded once. The chain employs TRBV27 and TRBJ2-7; TRBD1 matches 10 bases. This CDR3 region has 15 residues. CDR1 MNHEY and CDR2 SMNVEV come from the germline V gene (reference sequence). The V gene end was trimmed by 5 bases and the J gene end by 2 bases; junction bases not matched to a gene: 6. CDR3: CASSRQGATPYEQYF. CDR3 DNA sequence: TGTGCCAGCAGTCGACAGGGGGCAACCCCCTACGAGCAGTACTTC.

This clone was observed a handful of times. Other nucleotide sequences from this sample produce the same CDR3. The chain uses TRBV6-4 and TRBJ2-3, with 11 bases that match TRBD1. Germline trimming cut 2 bases from V and 6 bases from J; bases unmatched to any gene: 1. CDR1 is MRHNA and CDR2 is SNTAGT in the germline V gene. This CDR3 contains 14 residues. This CDR3 is CASSDGQGADTQYF. The CDR3 DNA is TGTGCCAGCAGTGACGGACAGGGGGCGGATACGCAGTATTTT.